This TCR beta chain was observed in a study of T cells in localized non-small cell lung cancer. From germline, CDR1 is SGHNT and CDR2 YENEEA. V was shortened by 6 bases and J by 5 bases, with 16 bases between the two germline ends. CDR3 length equals 14 residues. Assay used: immunoSEQ multiplex PCR; TCRdb lists only in-frame clones, some missing. The table shows 1,400 to 1,500 clones, with roughly 25% occurring only once. The sequence was collected from a man aged 35-75 years with stage II squamous cell lung carcinoma. The source was normal lung tissue next to the tumor, collected before any cancer treatment. The V gene is TRBV11-3, the J gene TRBJ2-5, with D possibly being TRBD2 (6 bases). CDR3 nucleotide sequence: TGTGCCAGCAGACCTATAGCAGGAGGGGAGACCCAGTACTTC. Translated: CASRPIAGGETQYF.